This TCR beta chain was sequenced for a study of post-analysis software for immune sequencing data. Points from the study as a whole: Controls showed lower frequencies than patients for 4 or 5 TRBV segments, and TRBV5-6, TRBV5-1 and TRBV20-1 were among these.

TCR beta libraries were prepared from cDNA with unique molecular identifiers. Via MiXCR, TCRdb re-called the PCR reads, giving one row per CDR3 protein. This sample has roughly 870,000 distinct CDR3 sequences, with 53% found just once. This clonotype was observed a few times. Its antigen is not known. V gave up 2 bases and J gave up 2 bases, with 19 bases separating them. This CDR3 region has 18 residues. The germline gives CDR1 SGHAT, CDR2 FQDESV (reference sequence). The specimen was blood. The TCR originated in a girl under 18 with multiple sclerosis. This chain links TRBV11-1 with TRBJ2-1; maybe TRBD1 (5 bases). In DNA form, the CDR3 reads TGTGCCAGCAGCTTAAGCCCGGAGACAGCCAGCACCTACAATGAGCAGTTCTTC. Amino acid sequence: CASSLSPETASTYNEQFF.